Following are 15 T cell receptor beta chains from one sample sequenced in a study of T cells in Graves' hyperthyroidism and ophthalmopathy. It was RNA transcripts that yielded the amplified TCR beta CDR3 regions. The TCR CDR3 first-round RT-PCR relied on the HTBI primer set. TCRdb re-analysed the multiplex PCR reads in MiXCR, keeping a single row per CDR3 protein. The table shows a few hundred thousand distinct CDR3 sequences, with around 15% occurring only once. Source material: blood. These receptor sequences come from a young woman with Graves' hyperthyroidism.

This clonotype has a count of ten or more. This chain uses TRBV5-1 with TRBJ2-7; the D is unclear. Germline V CDR1 and CDR2: SGHRS, YFSETQ. This CDR3 spans 14 amino acids. The ends were cut back, 3 bases at V and 1 base at J, with 11 bases in the middle. In DNA, the CDR3 is TGCGCCAGCAGCTGGGGTGGGCAGTCCTACGAGCAGTACTTC. It specifies CASSWGGQSYEQYF.

This chain uses TRBV19 with TRBJ2-6; D might be TRBD1 or TRBD2, each matching 5 bases. This CDR3 spans 15 amino acids. CDR1 and CDR2 from the germline V gene are LNHDA and SQIVND (reference sequence). Trimming shortened V by 4 bases and J by 2 bases, and 9 bases separated the two germline ends. This chain's CDR3 is CASSTGDAGANVLTF. The DNA for the CDR3 is TGTGCCAGTAGTACCGGGGACGCTGGGGCCAACGTCCTGACTTTC.

Regarding this clonotype: At one end, the junction sequence differs from germline, possibly due to a read error. Here the CDR3 reads CARSVGVWEKLFF. CDR3 nucleotide sequence: TGTGCCCGGAGTGTAGGGGTTTGGGAAAAACTGTTTTTT. The rearrangement links TRBV30 to TRBJ1-4, with D possibly being TRBD1 (5 bases). Germline loops: CDR1 GTSNPN, CDR2 SVGIG (reference sequence). The CDR3 has 13 amino acids. Filled out from reference TRBV30 and TRBJ1-4, the complete variable domain reads SQTIHQWPATLVQPVGSPLSLECTVEGTSNPNLYWYRQAAGRGLQLLFYSVGIGQISSEVPQNLSASRPQDRQFILSSKKLLLSDSGFYLCARSVGVWEKLFFGSGTQLSVL.

As DNA, the CDR3 is TGTGCCAGCACCGACGGCGGATTACTCATTCAGTACTTC. The encoded protein is CASTDGGLLIQYF. The rearrangement joins TRBV6-2 or TRBV6-3 to TRBJ2-4; D ambiguous. V was cut by 7 bases and J by 9 bases, with 16 bases left in between. The CDR3 consists of 13 residues. Germline CDR1 is MNHEY and CDR2 is SVGEGT.

This chain joins TRBV20-1 and TRBJ1-4, with TRBD1 as a possible D gene (5 bases). Trimming cost V 6 bases and J 0 bases, with 11 bases left between them. The CDR3 runs 14 residues. The germline V gene encodes CDR1 DFQATT and CDR2 SNEGSKA (reference sequence). The chain's CDR3 is CSARDFATNEKLFF. The CDR3 bases are TGCAGTGCACGGGACTTTGCAACTAATGAAAAACTGTTTTTT.

The table lists this clonotype with many counts. V usage is TRBV28 and J usage is TRBJ2-5, with no clear D. The CDR3 length is 14 residues. Germline CDR1 is MDHEN and CDR2 is SYDVKM. V lost 2 bases to trimming and J lost 0 bases, with 7 bases between them. The CDR3 is CASSLVGYQETQYF. The CDR3 bases are TGTGCCAGCAGTTTAGTGGGGTACCAAGAGACCCAGTACTTC.

This clonotype appeared many times. The V gene is TRBV9, the J gene TRBJ2-1, with 11 bases matching TRBD2. Trimming cost V 0 bases and J 8 bases; bases outside gene matches: 10. The CDR3 loop spans 17 amino acids. Germline lookup yields CDR1 SGDLS and CDR2 YYNGEE. CDR3 DNA sequence: TGTGCCAGCAGCGTAGACCCGACTAGCGGGGTGCGTTATGAGCAGTTCTTC. Translated: CASSVDPTSGVRYEQFF.

Ten or more counts support this clonotype. The V call is TRBV28, the J call TRBJ2-7, with TRBD1 matching 9 bases. The CDR3 totals 15 residues. The germline gives CDR1 MDHEN, CDR2 SYDVKM. Losses at the gene ends were 5 bases for V and 6 bases for J; bases not matched to a gene: 11. The CDR3 region is CASSAPGQGLFEQYF. CDR3 in DNA: TGTGCCAGCAGTGCCCCGGGACAGGGTTTGTTCGAGCAGTACTTC.

This clonotype was picked up many times. V is TRBV28 and J is TRBJ1-1, with 7 positions matching TRBD1. J lost 5 bases, V lost 4 bases, and 7 bases had no gene match. CDR1 and CDR2 (germline): MDHEN, SYDVKM. There are 14 residues in the CDR3. CDR3 residues: CASSSTGFVTEAFF. As DNA, the CDR3 is TGTGCCAGCAGTTCGACAGGGTTTGTAACTGAAGCTTTCTTT.

To note about this clonotype: A much bigger clone sits one base away, suggesting this may be a read error. J is TRBJ1-1 and V is TRBV12-3 or TRBV12-4, with 9 bases lining up with TRBD1. The V gene end was trimmed by 10 bases and the J gene end by 4 bases; junction bases not matched to a gene: 19. The CDR3 is made up of 17 amino acids. CDR3 loop: CANTSFLGWGQGTEAFF. CDR3 bases: TGTGCCAACACTTCATTTTTGGGGTGGGGACAGGGCACTGAAGCTTTCTTT.

Worth noting for this clonotype: A much larger clone lies a single base off, so this may be a read error. The gene calls are TRBV5-1 and TRBJ2-7, with D perhaps TRBD1 (6 bases). CDR1 SGHRS and CDR2 YFSETQ come from the germline V gene. This CDR3 region has 13 residues. V shed 0 bases and J shed 7 bases, with 11 bases lying between them. This CDR3 reads CASSLEGDGEQYF. CDR3 bases: TGCGCCAGCAGCTTGGAGGGGGACGGTGAGCAGTACTTC.

This clonotype was observed many times. The chain joins TRBV5-1 to TRBJ2-7; D is possibly TRBD1 (6 bases). This CDR3 region has 14 residues. The ends were cut back, 1 base at V and 5 bases at J, with 13 bases in the middle. Germline CDR1 and CDR2: SGHRS and YFSETQ. The CDR3 nucleotides read TGCGCCAGCAGCTTGACAGGGCATTATGACGAGCAGTACTTC. This translates into CASSLTGHYDEQYF.

This clonotype was seen ten or more times. This sequence joins TRBV28 and TRBJ1-1, with D perhaps TRBD1 (6 bases). The CDR3 has 15 residues. Looked up from germline, CDR1 is MDHEN and CDR2 is SYDVKM. The V and J ends lost 5 bases and 6 bases respectively, with 19 bases between them. The CDR3 loop is CASSPTTSGTPEAFF. The CDR3 region has the DNA TGTGCCAGCAGTCCCACAACCTCCGGGACACCTGAAGCTTTCTTT. The whole variable domain, filled in from reference TRBV28 and TRBJ1-1, reads DVKVTQSSRYLVKRTGEKVFLECVQDMDHENMFWYRQDPGLGLRLIYFSYDVKMKEKGDIPEGYSVSREKKERFSLILESASTNQTSMYLCASSPTTSGTPEAFFGQGTRLTVV.

This clonotype came up a few times. This rearrangement joins TRBV18 to TRBJ1-1; 8 bases are a match to TRBD1. J gave up 7 bases and V 1 base, and 2 bases lay outside the gene matches. CDR1 and CDR2 from the germline V gene are KGHSH and LQKENI. The CDR3 covers 13 residues. This CDR3 reads CASSPRTGLEAFF. The DNA for the CDR3 is TGTGCCAGCTCACCACGGACAGGGCTTGAAGCTTTCTTT.

In this sample, this clonotype turned up many times. V gene TRBV30 combines with J gene TRBJ1-3, with D unresolved. The CDR3 is made up of 15 amino acids. The ends were cut back, 2 bases at V and 0 bases at J, with 11 bases in the middle. Germline V gene sequence: CDR1 GTSNPN, CDR2 SVGIG (reference sequence). The CDR3 loop is CAWSRGSSSGNTIYF. The CDR3 coding sequence is TGTGCCTGGAGTCGCGGGTCTTCCTCTGGAAACACCATATATTTT. Supplemented by reference TRBV30 and TRBJ1-3, the full variable domain reads SQTIHQWPATLVQPVGSPLSLECTVEGTSNPNLYWYRQAAGRGLQLLFYSVGIGQISSEVPQNLSASRPQDRQFILSSKKLLLSDSGFYLCAWSRGSSSGNTIYFGEGSWLTVV.